There are a few counts of the clone carrying this T cell receptor beta chain. This sample was included in a study of quantifying T cell responses using KT2 cells. Study-level information: TCR alpha and beta constant-region primers primed reverse transcription of RNA.

KT2, a clone with a known TCR, was spiked into unfractionated PBMC. The length of the CDR3 is 14 residues. Looked up from germline, CDR1 is KGHSH and CDR2 is LQKENI. Trimming cost V 4 bases and J 7 bases; bases outside gene matches: 7. A single-stranded UMI oligo with SP2 sequence was ligated to cDNA 3' ends. An equimolar mix of RC1.1 and RC1.2 primed the beta chain across TRBC1 and TRBC2. TCRdb independently ran MiXCR on the UMI-ligation and nested PCR reads; one entry per CDR3 protein. The repertoire consists of just under 50,000 distinct CDR3 sequences, with 9.5% to 13% occurring once and the leading ten covering around 9.3%.

This chain links TRBV18 with TRBJ1-1, with TRBD1 matching over 9 bases. The clonotype originates from a human donor. Sequenced material: PBMCs spiked with cells of the T cell clone KT2. The CDR3 sequence: CASSQTGTGLEAFF. CDR3 bases: TGTGCCAGCTCACAAACCGGGACAGGGCTTGAAGCTTTCTTT.